Below are 22 T cell receptor beta chains sequenced from a single sample in a study of HIV-infected patients and healthy controls. Reverse transcription used 500 to 550 ng RNA and constant-region primers for alpha and beta. Separate chain-specific third strand synthesis with multiplexing indices produced the alpha and beta libraries. TCRdb re-derived calls from the 5' RACE reads in MiXCR, one entry per CDR3 protein. The sample includes around 4,000 distinct CDR3 sequences, 8.3% of them seen just once. Roughly three months, about 14 weeks, into antiretroviral therapy, follow-up blood was collected. All unsorted peripheral T cells were captured because whole blood was used without fractionation. Material: blood, obtained during antiretroviral therapy. The receptors were gathered from an adult with HIV infection.

This clonotype counts as medium-sized (0.01 to 0.1%). The gene calls are TRBV7-6 and TRBJ2-1; a possible D gene is TRBD2 (5 bases). CDR1 SGHVS and CDR2 FNYEAQ come from the germline V gene. The CDR3 spans 13 residues. Deletions cut 4 bases from V and 2 bases from J, with 6 bases between. CDR3 in DNA: TGTGCCAGCAGCTCGAGGGCCTACAATGAGCAGTTCTTC. This encodes CASSSRAYNEQFF.

This clonotype was seen at least ten times. The V call is TRBV6-5, the J call TRBJ2-5; possibly TRBD2 for D (5 bases). Trimming took off 6 bases at V and 1 base at J, with 12 bases between the two ends. This CDR3 spans 14 amino acids. Germline loops: CDR1 MNHEY, CDR2 SVGAGI. The CDR3 nucleotides are TGTGCCAGCAGGAGTAGTCTAGCCCAAGAGACCCAGTACTTC. Translation gives CASRSSLAQETQYF.

The gene calls are TRBV12-3 or TRBV12-4 and TRBJ2-5; D tentatively fits TRBD1 or TRBD2 (5 bases each). With 7 bases removed from V and 2 bases from J, the gap between germline ends came to 14 bases. CDR3 length equals 14 residues. The CDR3 DNA reads TGTGCCAGCACCCAGGGTCTAGCTCAAGAGACCCAGTACTTC. It yields the protein CASTQGLAQETQYF.

By share, this clonotype counts as medium-sized. The chain recombines TRBV10-3 with TRBJ2-7, with a tentative D call TRBD1 (5 bases). This CDR3 has 12 amino acids. Germline V lookup: CDR1 ENHRY, CDR2 SYGVKD. V dropped 11 bases and J dropped 1 base, with 12 bases sitting between them. In DNA, the CDR3 is TGTGCCTCAGGGTCCACATCCTACGAGCAGTACTTC. The encoded protein is CASGSTSYEQYF.

The chain combines TRBV4-3 with TRBJ2-4; D is ambiguous. The germline gives CDR1 LGHNA, CDR2 YSLEER. V was trimmed by 0 bases and J by 9 bases, leaving 12 bases between them. The CDR3 length is 14 residues. CDR3 coding DNA: TGCGCCAGCAGCCAAGAGCAAGAAGCGCGCATTCAGTACTTC. Amino acid sequence: CASSQEQEARIQYF.

This clonotype was counted a few times. The chain couples TRBV12-3 or TRBV12-4 to TRBJ2-5; D gene uncertain. This CDR3 has 12 residues. The germline V and J ends were trimmed by 2 bases and 3 bases, with 4 bases remaining between them. Here the CDR3 reads CASSLTEETQYF. For the CDR3, the DNA is TGTGCCAGCAGTTTAACAGAAGAGACCCAGTACTTC.

Within the sample, this clonotype is medium-sized. V and J are TRBV2 and TRBJ2-4; TRBD2 might be the D (5 bases). Germline V CDR1 and CDR2: SNHLY, FYNNEI. CDR3 length: 12 residues. The V end was cut by 11 bases, the J end by 7 bases, with 15 bases between. The CDR3 DNA is TGTGCCGGAGACTACTCCGGGAACATTCAGTACTTC. This sequence encodes CAGDYSGNIQYF.

This clonotype was recorded at least ten times. The rearrangement uses TRBV29-1 and TRBJ1-1, with 10 bases matching TRBD1. Germline assignment: CDR1 SQVTM and CDR2 ANQGSEA. This CDR3 is 14 amino acids long. Unmatched junction bases numbered 6, after V lost 7 bases and J lost 1 base. The CDR3 sequence is CSAEDRGQNTEAFF. CDR3 bases: TGCAGCGCAGAAGACAGGGGGCAGAACACTGAAGCTTTCTTT.

This chain uses TRBV20-1 with TRBJ2-2, with D tentatively TRBD1 (6 bases). Per germline, CDR1 DFQATT and CDR2 SNEGSKA (reference sequence). This CDR3 is 14 amino acids long. V was clipped by 6 bases and J by 4 bases, with 15 bases between them. CDR3 sequence reads: CSAPSGAITGELFF. The CDR3 nucleotides read TGCAGTGCGCCTTCAGGGGCGATCACCGGGGAGCTGTTTTTT.

This clonotype has ten or more counts. The chain carries TRBV2 and TRBJ1-5, with D possibly matching TRBD1 (6 bases). V was cut by 7 bases and J by 3 bases, with 10 bases left in between. CDR3 length equals 13 residues. Germline V CDR1 and CDR2: SNHLY, FYNNEI. CDR3 bases: TGTGCCAGCAAACGGGACACCAATCAGCCCCAGCATTTT. It specifies CASKRDTNQPQHF.

In DNA form, the CDR3 reads TGCGCCAGCAGCGAAAATCCAGGGGGCGAGCAGCCCCAGCATTTT. Translating gives CASSENPGGEQPQHF. The chain has TRBV5-1 and TRBJ1-5; 8 nucleotides match TRBD1. The trim removed 4 bases at V and 7 bases at J, leaving 10 bases unmatched. Germline loops: CDR1 SGHRS, CDR2 YFSETQ. The CDR3 runs 15 residues.

Sample share makes this clonotype medium-sized. The rearrangement links TRBV12-3 or TRBV12-4 to TRBJ2-7; maybe TRBD1 (6 bases). The CDR3 loop spans 15 amino acids. V was cut by 5 bases and J by 4 bases, with 18 bases left in between. In DNA, the CDR3 is TGTGCCAGCAGTCCCAGGCGGCAGGGGAGTTACGAGCAGTACTTC. The encoded protein is CASSPRRQGSYEQYF.

This clonotype was seen repeatedly, ten times or more. The chain carries TRBV6-2 or TRBV6-3 and TRBJ2-1, with D possibly matching TRBD2 (7 bases). V dropped 8 bases and J dropped 7 bases, with 18 bases sitting between them. CDR1 and CDR2 (germline): MNHEY, SVGEGT. CDR3 size: 14 residues. The CDR3: CASVNGGRGNEQFF. The CDR3 nucleotides are TGTGCCAGCGTCAACGGGGGGCGCGGGAATGAGCAGTTCTTC.

In its sample, this clonotype was seen a few times. The gene calls are TRBV6-5 and TRBJ2-1; TRBD2 agrees at 11 bases. The CDR3 covers 18 residues. Germline trimming cut 0 bases from V and 8 bases from J; bases unmatched to any gene: 12. Germline assignment: CDR1 MNHEY and CDR2 SVGAGI. In DNA, the CDR3 is TGTGCCAGCAGTTACTCGATGGGGAGACTAGCGGGGACCGATGAGCAGTTCTTC. Its translation: CASSYSMGRLAGTDEQFF.

Many counts were recorded for this clonotype. V gene TRBV2 combines with J gene TRBJ1-5; D call uncertain. The length of the CDR3 is 13 residues. Germline V lookup: CDR1 SNHLY, CDR2 FYNNEI. Trimming took 6 bases from V and 3 from J, leaving 9 bases between them. As DNA, the CDR3 is TGTGCCAGCAGAACAGAAACCAATCAGCCCCAGCATTTT. Amino acids: CASRTETNQPQHF.

The CDR3 nucleotides are TGTGCCAGCAGCTATGTCAATGAGCAGTTCTTC. Translating it yields CASSYVNEQFF. The rearrangement uses TRBV7-9 and TRBJ2-1; no firm D call. CDR1 and CDR2 (germline): SEHNR, FQNEAQ (reference sequence). The CDR3 totals 11 residues. V lost 4 bases and J lost 6, with 4 bases in between.

The V call is TRBV6-5, the J call TRBJ2-3; perhaps TRBD2 as D (6 bases). V gave up 4 bases and J gave up 0 bases, with 11 bases separating them. Germline values: CDR1 MNHEY, CDR2 SVGAGI. The CDR3 spans 15 residues. The CDR3: CASSFQRASTDTQYF. CDR3 coding DNA: TGTGCCAGCAGTTTTCAGCGGGCTAGCACAGATACGCAGTATTTT.

By share, this clonotype ranks as medium-sized. This chain connects TRBV29-1 to TRBJ1-2, with TRBD1 matching over 10 bases. Trimming at V came to 3 bases and at J to 3 bases, leaving 4 bases not matched to a gene. The CDR3 is made up of 14 amino acids. The germline gives CDR1 SQVTM, CDR2 ANQGSEA. Here the CDR3 reads CSVDGTGEDYGYTF. The CDR3 nucleotides are TGCAGCGTTGACGGGACAGGGGAGGACTATGGCTACACCTTC.

The chain links TRBV6-5 to TRBJ1-2; 7 nucleotides line up with TRBD1. Germline loops: CDR1 MNHEY, CDR2 SVGAGI. After removal of 5 bases from V and 4 bases from J, the junction contained 4 bases not matched to a gene. This CDR3 has 13 amino acids. CDR3 loop: CASSLTGTYGYTF. The CDR3 nucleotides are TGTGCCAGCAGTCTGACAGGGACCTATGGCTACACCTTC.

This clonotype was seen repeatedly, ten times or more. The chain recombines TRBV12-3 or TRBV12-4 with TRBJ2-3; D may be TRBD1 or TRBD2 (5 bases each). V was cut by 2 bases and J by 2 bases, with 8 bases left in between. CDR3 length: 14 amino acids. The CDR3 reads CASSLRDPTDTQYF. Here the CDR3 DNA reads TGTGCCAGCAGTTTAAGGGACCCCACAGATACGCAGTATTTT.

The chain employs TRBV2 and TRBJ2-7; D call uncertain. CDR3 length: 15 amino acids. Germline CDR1 SNHLY, CDR2 FYNNEI. V was shortened by 4 bases and J by 3 bases, with 16 bases between the two germline ends. DNA of the CDR3: TGTGCCAGCAGTGCCCTTGGAGCAAGGGTCTACGAGCAGTACTTC. Its translation is CASSALGARVYEQYF.

Relative to its sample, this clonotype is medium-sized. CDR3 amino acids: CASSPGTGGTDTQYF. CDR3 nucleotides: TGTGCCAGCAGCCCGGGGACAGGGGGCACAGATACGCAGTATTTT. J is TRBJ2-3 and V is TRBV7-8; 10 bases map to TRBD1. V lost 5 bases and J lost 1; bases outside the gene matches: 3. Germline CDR1 is SGHVS and CDR2 is FQNEAQ. This CDR3 has 15 amino acids.